These 30 T cell receptor beta chains share one sample of origin, sequenced in a study of T cell responses to AZD1222 COVID-19 vaccine. Only in-frame clones appear in the TCRdb table, and some are missing; sequencing was by immunoSEQ multiplex PCR. Here the sample spans more than 120,000 clones, about 92% being singletons. The sequencing used peripheral blood, collected on day 0 of AZD1222 vaccination. These receptors were collected from an adult in good health.

The genes are TRBV9 and TRBJ1-4; the D gene is possibly TRBD1 (6 bases). The V end lost 4 bases, the J end lost 8 bases, and 21 bases lay between the germline ends. CDR1 and CDR2 (germline): SGDLS, YYNGEE. The CDR3 consists of 16 residues. The CDR3: CASSPLPQGTGEKLFF. In DNA, the CDR3 is TGTGCCAGCAGCCCTCTCCCGCAGGGGACGGGAGAAAAACTGTTTTTT.

The sample holds one count of this clone. The chain combines TRBV30 with TRBJ1-4, with a weak D call TRBD1 (5 bases). Germline assignment: CDR1 GTSNPN and CDR2 SVGIG (reference sequence). Trimming removed 1 base from V and 6 bases from J, with 15 bases in between. This CDR3 is built from 15 residues. CDR3 region: CAWSEGALKDEKLFF. CDR3 sequence (DNA): TGTGCCTGGAGTGAAGGGGCCCTGAAGGATGAAAAACTGTTTTTT. Together with reference TRBV30 and TRBJ1-4, the CDR3 gives the full variable domain: SQTIHQWPATLVQPVGSPLSLECTVEGTSNPNLYWYRQAAGRGLQLLFYSVGIGQISSEVPQNLSASRPQDRQFILSSKKLLLSDSGFYLCAWSEGALKDEKLFFGSGTQLSVL.

This clone occurred once. This chain uses TRBV11-1 with TRBJ2-7, with a possible D match to TRBD1 (5 bases). Germline V gene sequence: CDR1 SGHAT, CDR2 FQDESV (reference sequence). The CDR3 runs to 13 residues. V lost 1 base and J lost 9, with 13 bases in between. CDR3 DNA: TGTGCCAGCAGCTTAGGTGCAGGGAACGTGCAGTACTTC. Its protein product is CASSLGAGNVQYF.

V usage is TRBV7-2 and J usage is TRBJ2-3; the D gene is possibly TRBD1 (5 bases). The V end lost 3 bases, the J end lost 4 bases, and 11 bases lay between the germline ends. CDR1 and CDR2 from the germline V gene are SGHTA and FQGNSA. The CDR3 has 14 residues. DNA for the CDR3: TGTGCCAGCAGCTTCTACAAACAGGCAGATACGCAGTATTTT. Protein: CASSFYKQADTQYF.

The chain employs TRBV6-5 and TRBJ2-5, with D possibly being TRBD1 or TRBD2 (6 bases each). The CDR3 has 14 amino acids. The germline V gene encodes CDR1 MNHEY and CDR2 SVGAGI. V shed 5 bases and J shed 3 bases, with 13 bases lying between them. CDR3 coding DNA: TGTGCCAGCAGTAATGGGGGGCTGGAAGAGACCCAGTACTTC. Amino acid sequence: CASSNGGLEETQYF.

The rearrangement uses TRBV10-3 and TRBJ2-3, with D unresolved. The CDR3 covers 11 residues. The V gene's germline CDR1 is ENHRY and CDR2 SYGVKD. V was pared by 11 bases and J by 6 bases, with 12 bases between. CDR3 DNA: TGTGCCGCACTGGTTATGGATACGCAGTATTTT. Protein product: CAALVMDTQYF.

The chain employs TRBV2 and TRBJ1-5; D ambiguous. This CDR3 region has 14 residues. Germline assignment: CDR1 SNHLY and CDR2 FYNNEI. The V gene lost 3 bases and the J gene lost 0 bases, with 6 bases spanning the gap. The CDR3 sequence: CASSDRYSNQPQHF. The CDR3 DNA follows: TGTGCCAGCAGTGACAGGTATAGCAATCAGCCCCAGCATTTT.

CDR3 region: CASSDTRPSSYNSPLHF. CDR3 nucleotide sequence: TGTGCCAGCAGTGACACACGGCCCAGCTCCTATAATTCACCCCTCCACTTT. The chain combines TRBV2 with TRBJ1-6; D unclear. The CDR3 has 17 amino acids. V was clipped by 3 bases and J by 0 bases, with 12 bases between them. CDR1 and CDR2 (germline): SNHLY, FYNNEI. Combining the CDR3 with reference TRBV2 and TRBJ1-6 gives the whole variable domain EPEVTQTPSHQVTQMGQEVILRCVPISNHLYFYWYRQILGQKVEFLVSFYNNEISEKSEIFDDQFSVERPDGSNFTLKIRSTKLEDSAMYFCASSDTRPSSYNSPLHFGNGTRLTVT.

This rearrangement joins TRBV4-1 to TRBJ2-1, with 7 positions matching TRBD2. Trimming at V came to 2 bases and at J to 3 bases, leaving 10 bases not matched to a gene. CDR3 length: 17 amino acids. Germline V gene data show CDR1 as MGHRA and CDR2 as YSYEKL. The CDR3 DNA reads TGCGCCAGCAGCCAAACGCCTGTCCAGCGGGACTACAATGAGCAGTTCTTC. Its protein product is CASSQTPVQRDYNEQFF.

The chain employs TRBV12-3 or TRBV12-4 and TRBJ2-3, with 8 bases identical to TRBD2. The CDR3 sequence is 13 residues long. The V and J ends lost 8 bases and 4 bases, in that order; junction bases with no gene match: 5. The CDR3 protein is CASCELAADTQYF. For the CDR3, the DNA is TGTGCCAGCTGTGAACTAGCGGCAGATACGCAGTATTTT.

The rearrangement links TRBV5-1 to TRBJ2-1; D not resolved. The CDR3 runs 13 residues. CDR1 is SGHRS, CDR2 YFSETQ, per germline. V was clipped by 4 bases and J by 6 bases, with 11 bases between them. The CDR3: CASSAQIANEQFF. DNA of the CDR3: TGCGCCAGCAGCGCCCAAATAGCCAATGAGCAGTTCTTC.

The chain couples TRBV2 to TRBJ2-3, with 14 bases matching TRBD2. The trim removed 4 bases at V and 6 bases at J, leaving 0 bases unmatched. The CDR3 is 14 residues long. The germline gives CDR1 SNHLY, CDR2 FYNNEI. As DNA, the CDR3 is TGTGCCAGCAGTGGACTAGCGGGGGGGGATACGCAGTATTTT. This encodes CASSGLAGGDTQYF.

The V and J genes are TRBV7-9 and TRBJ2-1, with D perhaps being TRBD1 or TRBD2 (6 bases each). Looked up from germline, CDR1 is SEHNR and CDR2 is FQNEAQ (reference sequence). CDR3 length: 14 residues. V was clipped by 2 bases and J by 10 bases, with 15 bases between them. In DNA form, the CDR3 reads TGTGCCAGCAGCTTACGACGGGGGCTAGGGGAGCAGTTCTTC. This sequence encodes CASSLRRGLGEQFF.

This clone occurred once. In nucleotides, the CDR3 is TGTGCCAGCAGTTTTGGGGGAACTAATGAAAAACTGTTTTTT. This gives the protein CASSFGGTNEKLFF. The rearrangement joins TRBV27 to TRBJ1-4, with a weak D call TRBD1 (5 bases). This CDR3 comprises 14 residues. The germline V and J ends were trimmed by 3 bases and 1 base, with 6 bases remaining between them. CDR1 and CDR2 from the germline V gene are MNHEY and SMNVEV (reference sequence).

The chain is built from TRBV5-8 and TRBJ1-1; tentatively, D is TRBD1 (6 bases). CDR3 length: 16 residues. Germline V gene sequence: CDR1 SGHTS, CDR2 YDEGEE. The V end lost 1 base, the J end lost 5 bases, and 18 bases lay between the germline ends. This chain's CDR3 is CASSLRGAYRETEAFF. CDR3 DNA: TGTGCCAGCAGCTTGCGGGGGGCGTATAGAGAGACTGAAGCTTTCTTT.

V gene TRBV9 combines with J gene TRBJ2-7, with 9 bases lining up with TRBD2. Germline CDR1 reads SGDLS; CDR2 reads YYNGEE. The CDR3 totals 14 residues. Trimming removed 3 bases from V and 3 bases from J; junction bases left unmatched: 4. CDR3 DNA: TGTGCCAGCAGCGCTAGCGGGACTGACTACGAGCAGTACTTC. Translation: CASSASGTDYEQYF.

The rearrangement links TRBV19 to TRBJ1-2; 8 nucleotides agree with TRBD1. The CDR3 is made up of 13 amino acids. With 9 bases clipped from V and 2 bases from J, the junction kept 5 bases outside the gene matches. The germline gives CDR1 LNHDA, CDR2 SQIVND (reference sequence). CDR3 amino acids: CASTRTGNYGYTF. Written as DNA, the CDR3 is TGTGCCAGCACCCGGACAGGGAACTATGGCTACACCTTC. Full variable domain (remainder filled in from reference TRBV19 and TRBJ1-2): DGGITQSPKYLFRKEGQNVTLSCEQNLNHDAMYWYRQDPGQGLRLIYYSQIVNDFQKGDIAEGYSVSREKKESFPLTVTSAQKNPTAFYLCASTRTGNYGYTFGSGTRLTVV.

This clone was recorded only once. This rearrangement joins TRBV7-9 to TRBJ2-1; 14 bases line up with TRBD2. With V trimmed by 5 bases and J by 9 bases, 9 bases remained unmatched. There are 16 residues in the CDR3. Germline lookup yields CDR1 SEHNR and CDR2 FQNEAQ (reference sequence). The DNA of the CDR3 is TGTGCCAGCAGCGGTCGACTAGCGGGAGGGCCAAGTGAGCAGTTCTTC. It specifies CASSGRLAGGPSEQFF.

V gene TRBV10-3 combines with J gene TRBJ1-1, with D tentatively TRBD1 (5 bases). CDR3 length equals 12 residues. Trimming left V 6 bases short and J 3 bases short, with 8 bases between. Germline loops: CDR1 ENHRY, CDR2 SYGVKD. The CDR3 here is CAIRKGDTEAFF. For the CDR3, the DNA is TGTGCCATCAGAAAAGGGGACACTGAAGCTTTCTTT.

This clone was recorded only once. This chain joins TRBV6-1 and TRBJ2-7; 10 nucleotides agree with TRBD1. Germline CDR1 is MNHNS and CDR2 is SASEGT. This CDR3 is built from 17 residues. Losses at the gene ends were 4 bases for V and 12 bases for J; bases not matched to a gene: 21. The CDR3: CASSVGEGGTGASKGYF. The CDR3, as DNA: TGTGCCAGCAGTGTAGGAGAAGGGGGGACAGGGGCCTCGAAGGGGTACTTC.

The V call is TRBV6-2 or TRBV6-3, the J call TRBJ2-7, with a weak D call TRBD2 (5 bases). Trimming stripped 5 bases from V and 3 bases from J, with 17 bases between. This CDR3 spans 15 amino acids. Germline V lookup: CDR1 MNHEY, CDR2 SVGEGT. The CDR3 bases are TGTGCCAGCAGTCCACTCGGACTTGTCAGCTACGAGCAGTACTTC. The encoded protein is CASSPLGLVSYEQYF.

The chain links TRBV18 to TRBJ1-6; perhaps TRBD1 as D (6 bases). The germline gives CDR1 KGHSH, CDR2 LQKENI. The CDR3 runs to 14 residues. V was cut by 6 bases and J by 7 bases, with 13 bases left in between. CDR3 nucleotide sequence: TGTGCCAGCTCGGCGGACAGAGTGAATTCACCCCTCCACTTT. Translation: CASSADRVNSPLHF.

This chain uses TRBV21-1 with TRBJ2-5. TRBV21-1 is shown as a pseudogene. CDR3 size: 15 residues. Written as DNA, the CDR3 is TGTGCCAGCAGCAAAATTATCAGACGCCAAGAGACCCAGTACTTC. This gives the protein CASSKIIRRQETQYF.

The chain combines TRBV25-1 with TRBJ2-7; D call uncertain. There are 16 residues in the CDR3. CDR1 and CDR2 from the germline V gene are MGHDK and SYGVNS. With 6 bases removed from V and 0 bases from J, the gap between germline ends came to 18 bases. CDR3: CASSPRLARTSYEQYF. CDR3 nucleotide sequence: TGTGCCAGCAGCCCGCGCCTTGCCCGAACCTCCTACGAGCAGTACTTC.

This clone came up a few times. The chain combines TRBV6-5 with TRBJ1-5, with TRBD1 identical over 8 bases. The germline CDR1 and CDR2 sequences are MNHEY and SVGAGI. V dropped 9 bases and J dropped 2; count of bases not matched to a gene: 6. The CDR3 is 14 amino acids. CDR3 sequence: CASWETGGNQPQHF. The CDR3, as DNA: TGTGCCAGTTGGGAGACAGGGGGCAATCAGCCCCAGCATTTT.

The V call is TRBV4-3, the J call TRBJ2-7; D unresolved. The length of the CDR3 is 15 residues. The ends were cut back, 0 bases at V and 4 bases at J, with 13 bases in the middle. Germline V CDR1 and CDR2: LGHNA, YSLEER. The CDR3: CASSQDRSGEYEQYF. CDR3 DNA: TGCGCCAGCAGCCAAGATAGGTCTGGGGAATACGAGCAGTACTTC.

V usage is TRBV7-2 and J usage is TRBJ2-7; D gene ambiguous. The CDR3 consists of 13 residues. V lost 5 bases, J lost 7 bases, and 15 bases lay in between. Germline values: CDR1 SGHTA, CDR2 FQGNSA. The DNA for the CDR3 is TGTGCCAGCAGCCCCTCACTCCAGAGGGAGCAGTACTTC. It is translated as CASSPSLQREQYF.

The chain joins TRBV28 to TRBJ1-5, with 11 bases aligning to TRBD1. The CDR3 extends over 19 amino acids. The V gene's germline CDR1 is MDHEN and CDR2 SYDVKM. The V and J ends lost 2 bases and 4 bases, in that order; junction bases with no gene match: 13. The CDR3 protein is CASSLPALSGTGGNQPQHF. The CDR3 coding sequence is TGTGCCAGCAGTTTACCCGCCCTTTCGGGGACAGGGGGAAATCAGCCCCAGCATTTT.

This clone was seen once. The genes are TRBV28 and TRBJ1-1, with a weak D call TRBD1 (6 bases). Germline values: CDR1 MDHEN, CDR2 SYDVKM. V was clipped by 3 bases and J by 5 bases, with 13 bases between them. The CDR3 consists of 14 residues. Written as DNA, the CDR3 is TGTGCCAGCAGTTTTGCAGGGGAGGGAACTGAAGCTTTCTTT. This sequence encodes CASSFAGEGTEAFF.

The chain has TRBV7-7 and TRBJ2-2, with D possibly matching TRBD1 (5 bases). Trimming removed 5 bases from V and 5 bases from J, with 15 bases in between. The CDR3 covers 15 residues. Germline CDR1 and CDR2: SSHAT and FNYEAQ (reference sequence). This CDR3 reads CASSPARGPTGELFF. CDR3 DNA sequence: TGTGCCAGCAGCCCTGCTAGGGGTCCAACCGGGGAGCTGTTTTTT.